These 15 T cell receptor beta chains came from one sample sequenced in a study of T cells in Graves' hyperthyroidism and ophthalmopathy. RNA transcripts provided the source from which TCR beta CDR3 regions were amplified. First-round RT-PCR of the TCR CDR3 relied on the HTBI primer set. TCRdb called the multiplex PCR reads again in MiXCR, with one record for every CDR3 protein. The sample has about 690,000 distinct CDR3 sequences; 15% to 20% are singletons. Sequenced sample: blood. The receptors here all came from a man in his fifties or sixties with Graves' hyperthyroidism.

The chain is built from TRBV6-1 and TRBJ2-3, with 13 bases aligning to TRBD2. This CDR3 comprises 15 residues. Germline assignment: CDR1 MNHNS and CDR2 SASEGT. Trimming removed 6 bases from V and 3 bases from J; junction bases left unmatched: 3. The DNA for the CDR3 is TGTGCCAGCAGAGGGACTAGCGGGATTACAGATACGCAGTATTTT. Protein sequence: CASRGTSGITDTQYF.

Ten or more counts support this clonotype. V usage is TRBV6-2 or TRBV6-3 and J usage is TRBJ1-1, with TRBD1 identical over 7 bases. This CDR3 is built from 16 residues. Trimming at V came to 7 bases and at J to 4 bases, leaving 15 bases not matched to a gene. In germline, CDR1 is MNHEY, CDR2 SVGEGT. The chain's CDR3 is CASNPGRRGRITEAFF. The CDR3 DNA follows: TGTGCCAGCAACCCCGGGAGGAGGGGGCGAATCACTGAAGCTTTCTTT.

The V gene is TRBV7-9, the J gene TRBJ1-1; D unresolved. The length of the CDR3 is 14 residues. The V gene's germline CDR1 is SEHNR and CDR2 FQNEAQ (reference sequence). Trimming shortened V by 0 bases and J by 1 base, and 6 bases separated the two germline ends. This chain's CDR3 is CASSLAEGNTEAFF. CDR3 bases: TGTGCCAGCAGCTTAGCGGAAGGGAACACTGAAGCTTTCTTT.

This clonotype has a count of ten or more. The CDR3 sequence is CASRLLGSSHEQYF. Here the CDR3 DNA reads TGTGCCAGCAGGTTACTTGGGAGTTCGCACGAGCAGTACTTC. The chain recombines TRBV28 with TRBJ2-7; tentative D call: TRBD2 (5 bases). The CDR3 spans 14 residues. CDR1 is MDHEN and CDR2 is SYDVKM in the germline V gene. V dropped 6 bases and J dropped 5 bases, with 17 bases sitting between them.

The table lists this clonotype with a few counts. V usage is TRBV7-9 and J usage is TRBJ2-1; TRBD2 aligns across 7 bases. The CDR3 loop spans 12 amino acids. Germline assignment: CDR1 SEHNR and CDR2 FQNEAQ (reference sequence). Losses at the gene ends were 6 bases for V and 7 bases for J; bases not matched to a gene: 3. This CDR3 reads CASSGAGNEQFF. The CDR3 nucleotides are TGTGCCAGCAGTGGAGCGGGGAATGAGCAGTTCTTC.

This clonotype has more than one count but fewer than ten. The CDR3 reads CAISDLAGGGANVLTF. CDR3 nucleotides: TGTGCCATCAGTGACTTAGCGGGAGGTGGGGCCAACGTCCTGACTTTC. The genes are TRBV10-3 and TRBJ2-6, with TRBD2 matching 10 bases. The CDR3 length is 16 residues. Germline V gene data show CDR1 as ENHRY and CDR2 as SYGVKD. V shed 3 bases and J 3 bases; nucleotides not matched to a gene: 2.

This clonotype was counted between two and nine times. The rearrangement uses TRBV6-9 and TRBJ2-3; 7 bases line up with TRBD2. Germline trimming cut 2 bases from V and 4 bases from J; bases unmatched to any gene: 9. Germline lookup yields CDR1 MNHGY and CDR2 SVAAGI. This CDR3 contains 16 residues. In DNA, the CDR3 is TGTGCCAGCAGTTATAGCGGCGGGAGTGTCTCAGATACGCAGTATTTT. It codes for CASSYSGGSVSDTQYF.

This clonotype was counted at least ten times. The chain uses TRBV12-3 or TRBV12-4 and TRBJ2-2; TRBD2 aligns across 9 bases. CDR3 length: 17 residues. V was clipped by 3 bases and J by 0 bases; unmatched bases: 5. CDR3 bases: TGTGCCAGCAGTTTGGCGACTAGCGGCGCGAACACCGGGGAGCTGTTTTTT. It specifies CASSLATSGANTGELFF.

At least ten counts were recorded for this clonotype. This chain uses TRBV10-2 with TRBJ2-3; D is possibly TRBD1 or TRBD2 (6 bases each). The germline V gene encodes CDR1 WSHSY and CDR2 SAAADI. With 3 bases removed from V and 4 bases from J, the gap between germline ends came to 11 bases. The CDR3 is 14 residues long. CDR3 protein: CASSEYGGPDTQYF. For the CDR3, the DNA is TGCGCCAGCAGTGAATATGGGGGGCCAGATACGCAGTATTTT.

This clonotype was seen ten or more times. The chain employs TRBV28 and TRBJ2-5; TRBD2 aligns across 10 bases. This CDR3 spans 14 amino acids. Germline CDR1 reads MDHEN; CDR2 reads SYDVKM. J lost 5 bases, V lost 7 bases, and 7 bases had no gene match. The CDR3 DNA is TGTGCCAGCAACGAAGCGGGAGGGCGGGAGACCCAGTACTTC. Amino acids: CASNEAGGRETQYF.

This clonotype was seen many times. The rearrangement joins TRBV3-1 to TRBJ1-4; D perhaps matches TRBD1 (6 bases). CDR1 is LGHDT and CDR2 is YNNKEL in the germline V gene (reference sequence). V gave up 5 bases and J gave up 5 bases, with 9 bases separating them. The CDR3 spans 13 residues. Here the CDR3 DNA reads TGTGCCAGCAGCGGACAGTCAAATGAAAAACTGTTTTTT. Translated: CASSGQSNEKLFF.

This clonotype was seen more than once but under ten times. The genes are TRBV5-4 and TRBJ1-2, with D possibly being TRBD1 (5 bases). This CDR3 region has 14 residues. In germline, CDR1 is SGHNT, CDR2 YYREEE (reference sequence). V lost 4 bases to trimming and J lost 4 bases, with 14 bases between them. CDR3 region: CASSGRTYAYGYTF. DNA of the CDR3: TGTGCCAGCAGCGGGAGGACATACGCCTATGGCTACACCTTC.

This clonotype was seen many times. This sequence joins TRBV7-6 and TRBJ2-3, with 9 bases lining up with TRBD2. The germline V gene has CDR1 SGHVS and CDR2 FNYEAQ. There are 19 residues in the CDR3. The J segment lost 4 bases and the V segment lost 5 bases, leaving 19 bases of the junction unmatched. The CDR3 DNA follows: TGTGCCAGCAGCGGGCCCGGGACTAGCAGGAGCATAAGTCCAGATACGCAGTATTTT. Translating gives CASSGPGTSRSISPDTQYF.

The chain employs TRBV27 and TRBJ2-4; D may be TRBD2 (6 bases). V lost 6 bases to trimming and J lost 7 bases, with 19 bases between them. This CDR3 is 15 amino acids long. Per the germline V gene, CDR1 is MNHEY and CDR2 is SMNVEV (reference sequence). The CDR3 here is CASRQRLDPWNIQYF. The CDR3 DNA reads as TGTGCCAGCAGACAAAGACTAGACCCATGGAACATTCAGTACTTC.

CDR3 protein: CSVDEGLDTEAFF. CDR3 bases: TGCAGCGTTGATGAGGGATTGGACACTGAAGCTTTCTTT. The V gene is TRBV29-1, the J gene TRBJ1-1, with D uncertain. Trimming left V 3 bases short and J 3 bases short, with 11 bases between. Germline loops: CDR1 SQVTM, CDR2 ANQGSEA. The CDR3 length is 13 residues.